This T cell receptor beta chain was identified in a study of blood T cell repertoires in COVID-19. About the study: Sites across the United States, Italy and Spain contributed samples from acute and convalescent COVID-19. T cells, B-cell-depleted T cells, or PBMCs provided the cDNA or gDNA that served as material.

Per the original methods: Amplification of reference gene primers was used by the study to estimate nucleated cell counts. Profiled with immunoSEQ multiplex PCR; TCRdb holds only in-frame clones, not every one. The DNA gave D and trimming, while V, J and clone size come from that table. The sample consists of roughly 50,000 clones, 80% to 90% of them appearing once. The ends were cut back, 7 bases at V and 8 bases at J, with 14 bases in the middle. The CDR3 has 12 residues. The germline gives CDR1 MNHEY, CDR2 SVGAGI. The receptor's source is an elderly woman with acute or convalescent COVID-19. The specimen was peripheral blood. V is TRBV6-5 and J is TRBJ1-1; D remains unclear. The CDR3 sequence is CASKPTAGEAFF. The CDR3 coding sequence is TGTGCCAGCAAACCAACGGCGGGAGAAGCTTTCTTT.